These T cell receptor beta chains were read from a single sample in a study of blood T cell repertoires in COVID-19. Sequencing used immunoSEQ multiplex PCR; TCRdb keeps in-frame clones, though not all of them. The profile shows around 110,000 clones, over 75% of them singletons. Sequencing was performed on peripheral blood. The receptors stem from a human donor with active COVID-19. The donor label of this sample is uncertain. CDR3s leave out the opening cysteine and the closing phenylalanine or tryptophan. Fields, in order: J gene, V gene, CDR3 protein.

TRBJ1-2 | TRBV6-1 | ASSEDGGGRYYGYT
TRBJ1-6 | TRBV20-1 | SASSGGGQGASPLH
TRBJ2-7 | TRBV12-3/TRBV12-4 | ASSLGRAEQY
TRBJ1-1 | TRBV19 | ASSIAAGGETEAF
TRBJ2-7 | TRBV15 | ATSRGLAPVEQY
TRBJ2-6 | TRBV6-5 | ASQKSGANVLT
TRBJ1-5 | TRBV19 | ASSIWGGVGNQPQH
TRBJ1-1 | TRBV7-6 | ASSVWMTGSSTEAF
TRBJ2-7 | TRBV4-3 | ASSQGQYDEQY
TRBJ2-5 | TRBV27 | ASSRNRGLGTQY
TRBJ2-3 | TRBV13 | ASEWRGVTDTQY
TRBJ2-1 | TRBV12-5 | ASGLRTSGVYNEQF
TRBJ1-5 | TRBV6-1 | ASSEGWGGNQPQH
TRBJ1-2 | TRBV6-5 | ASSYDRLVGGGYT
TRBJ2-5 | TRBV13 | ASSSNSNQETQY
TRBJ2-2 | TRBV11-2 | ASNPTTGVAGELF
TRBJ2-1 | TRBV5-5 | ASSLYIGGTYNEQF
TRBJ1-2 | TRBV6-2/TRBV6-3 | ASSVTGRGNYGYT
TRBJ1-5 | TRBV19 | ASSMPGQGASNQPQH
TRBJ2-1 | TRBV12-3/TRBV12-4 | ASSLVDEQF